This is a list of T cell receptor beta chains from one sample in a study of OX40 agonist ivuxolimab in advanced cancers. Measured with immunoSEQ multiplex PCR; TCRdb has only the in-frame clones, and not every one. The repertoire has fewer than 35,000 clones, around 90% of them found once; the top ten carry roughly three fifths. The sequencing here drew on CD4+ or CD8+ T cells sorted from blood, taken in a trial of the OX40 agonist ivuxolimab. These receptors all come from an adult with an advanced solid tumor such as melanoma, head and neck, liver or kidney cancer. Each CDR3 is given with its conserved first and last residue. Each record gives: J gene, CDR3 length, D gene, V gene, clone size, CDR3 protein, CDR3 DNA. The D gene is left open where the match is weak. Where a row states a size, it is once, few, many or the class of an expanded clone; other rows omit it.

TRBJ1-1 16 - TRBV7-9 - CASSSSRTDRGTEAFF TGTGCCAGCAGCTCCTCTCGGACAGATCGGGGCACTGAAGCTTTCTTT
TRBJ2-1 14 - TRBV5-6 - CASSLGQGGNEQFF TGTGCCAGCAGCCTAGGACAGGGAGGGAATGAGCAGTTCTTC
TRBJ2-7 13 - TRBV7-2 - CASKIGSGTEQYF TGTGCCAGCAAAATAGGGTCAGGGACCGAGCAGTACTTC
TRBJ1-6 15 TRBD1 TRBV27 once CASSPQTGNTSPLHF TGTGCCAGCAGTCCTCAGACAGGGAATACTTCACCCCTCCACTTT
TRBJ1-1 16 TRBD1 TRBV29-1 - CSAEPGTGILNTEAFF TGCAGCGCTGAGCCCGGGACAGGGATTCTGAACACTGAAGCTTTCTTT
TRBJ2-7 15 TRBD1 TRBV28 - CASSPPGTGRNEQYF TGTGCCAGCAGTCCGCCAGGGACAGGTCGTAACGAGCAGTACTTC
TRBJ2-7 13 - TRBV11-2 - CASSFGISYEQYF TGTGCCAGCAGCTTCGGCATTTCCTACGAGCAGTACTTC
TRBJ1-1 13 TRBD1 TRBV19 - CASSVSQGTEAFF TGTGCCAGTAGTGTATCACAGGGGACTGAAGCTTTCTTT
TRBJ2-2 13 - TRBV27 - CASSSGSTGELFF TGTGCCAGCAGTTCTGGAAGCACCGGGGAGCTGTTTTTT
TRBJ2-1 18 TRBD1 TRBV4-3 few CASSQDPGTGVALGEQFF TGCGCCAGCAGCCAAGATCCCGGGACAGGCGTTGCCTTAGGTGAGCAGTTCTTC
TRBJ1-2 13 - TRBV7-8 - CASSLERGDGYTF TGTGCCAGCAGCTTAGAGCGTGGGGATGGCTACACCTTC
TRBJ1-3 15 - TRBV28 - CASYTGRSAGNTIYF TGTGCCAGCTACACGGGCCGCTCCGCTGGAAACACCATATATTTT
TRBJ2-6 14 - TRBV19 - CASEETAGANVLTF TGTGCCAGTGAAGAGACGGCTGGGGCCAACGTCCTGACTTTC
TRBJ1-5 16 TRBD1 TRBV4-1 once CASSHPGTGPNQPQHF TGCGCCAGCAGCCATCCCGGGACAGGCCCCAATCAGCCCCAGCATTTT
TRBJ2-5 13 TRBD2 TRBV2 - CASSEPSGETQYF TGTGCCAGCAGTGAACCTAGCGGAGAGACCCAGTACTTC
TRBJ1-2 13 - TRBV9 once CASSPWASYGYTF TGTGCCAGCAGCCCCTGGGCCAGCTATGGCTACACCTTC
TRBJ1-1 11 - TRBV6-5 - CASRVNTEAFF TGTGCCAGCAGGGTGAACACTGAAGCTTTCTTT
TRBJ2-3 14 - TRBV7-2 - CASSPLGGTDTQYF TGTGCCAGCAGCCCCTTGGGGGGAACAGATACGCAGTATTTT
TRBJ1-4 16 - TRBV4-3 many CASSQEGGAVDEKLFF TGCGCCAGCAGCCAAGAGGGGGGCGCGGTGGATGAAAAACTGTTTTTT
TRBJ2-1 15 - TRBV28 - CASSFLTGSYNEQFF TGTGCCAGCAGTTTTTTAACAGGCTCCTACAATGAGCAGTTCTTC
TRBJ2-5 14 - TRBV27 - CASSLSLQQETQYF TGTGCCAGCAGTTTATCGCTCCAGCAGGAGACCCAGTACTTC
TRBJ1-3 9 - TRBV6-4 - CASSKAIYF TGTGCCAGCAGTAAGGCCATATATTTT
TRBJ2-7 13 TRBD1 TRBV5-6 - CASSADRAYEQYF TGTGCCAGCAGCGCGGACAGGGCCTACGAGCAGTACTTC
TRBJ1-1 16 TRBD1 TRBV11-2 - CASSPGVGGWNTEAFF TGTGCCAGCAGTCCAGGCGTAGGGGGCTGGAACACTGAAGCTTTCTTT
TRBJ1-5 15 - TRBV4-1 - CASSLRTDSNQPQHF TGCGCCAGCAGCCTTCGGACGGATAGCAATCAGCCCCAGCATTTT
TRBJ2-5 16 - TRBV4-1 - CASSQDPSRYQETQYF TGCGCCAGCAGCCAAGATCCCAGCAGGTACCAAGAGACCCAGTACTTC
TRBJ2-1 12 - TRBV5-1 - CASSLELNEQFF TGCGCCAGCAGCTTAGAACTCAATGAGCAGTTCTTC
TRBJ2-3 15 - TRBV9 - CASSPRGHSTDTQYF TGTGCCAGCAGCCCCAGGGGACATAGCACAGATACGCAGTATTTT
TRBJ1-5 14 TRBD1 TRBV30 - CAWSPGQGTQPQHF TGTGCCTGGAGTCCGGGACAGGGAACTCAGCCCCAGCATTTT
TRBJ2-7 16 TRBD2 TRBV7-9 - CASSVTTGGPSYEQYF TGTGCCAGCAGCGTCACCACGGGGGGGCCCTCCTACGAGCAGTACTTC
TRBJ2-5 14 TRBD1 TRBV19 - CASSTDREGETQYF TGTGCCAGTAGTACGGACAGGGAAGGAGAGACCCAGTACTTC
TRBJ2-1 11 - TRBV7-2 few CASNLYNEQFF TGTGCCAGCAACCTATACAATGAGCAGTTCTTC
TRBJ2-7 15 TRBD1 TRBV9 - CASSVSGQGPYEQYF TGTGCCAGCAGCGTAAGCGGACAGGGTCCCTACGAGCAGTACTTC
TRBJ1-2 12 - TRBV10-3 - CAISIQGKGYTF TGTGCCATCAGTATACAGGGAAAGGGCTACACCTTC
TRBJ2-3 16 - TRBV5-1 - CASSWEPNRDPDTQYF TGCGCCAGCAGCTGGGAGCCTAACAGGGATCCAGATACGCAGTATTTT
TRBJ2-7 14 TRBD1 TRBV7-8 - CASSPSGGWYEQYF TGTGCCAGCAGCCCGTCAGGGGGCTGGTACGAGCAGTACTTC
TRBJ1-1 15 - TRBV5-6 - CASSNGEGDGTEAFF TGTGCCAGCAGCAATGGGGAGGGCGACGGCACTGAAGCTTTCTTT
TRBJ2-3 18 TRBD2 TRBV7-6 - CASSYDRLAGAGTDTQYF TGTGCCAGCAGCTATGATCGACTAGCGGGGGCAGGCACAGATACGCAGTATTTT
TRBJ2-7 12 - TRBV5-1 - CASSSGFYEQYF TGCGCCAGCAGCTCTGGGTTCTACGAGCAGTACTTC
TRBJ2-5 12 - TRBV2 - CASSGQQETQYF TGTGCCAGCAGTGGACAGCAAGAGACCCAGTACTTC
TRBJ2-7 14 - TRBV7-9 - CASSYAGTRYEQYF TGTGCCAGCAGCTACGCCGGGACACGCTACGAGCAGTACTTC
TRBJ2-2 15 - TRBV10-3 few CAITQEGENTGELFF TGTGCCATCACCCAGGAGGGGGAGAACACCGGGGAGCTGTTTTTT
TRBJ1-1 12 TRBD1 TRBV4-1 - CASSRGQGEAFF TGCGCCAGCAGCCGAGGACAGGGGGAAGCTTTCTTT
TRBJ2-3 14 TRBD2 TRBV6-5 - CAIGSGGPADTQYF TGTGCCATCGGCTCGGGGGGGCCGGCAGATACGCAGTATTTT
TRBJ1-6 14 - TRBV7-3 few CASSLGQPNSPLHF TGTGCCAGCAGCCTCGGACAACCTAATTCACCCCTCCACTTT